The 32 T cell receptor beta chains in this list originate from one sample, sequenced in a study of tumor-infiltrating lymphocytes in primary liver carcinoma. Constant-region priming of roughly 490 ng total RNA yielded TCR beta cDNA. Each TCR beta library was derived from three nested multiplex PCR rounds that employed slightly modified ARM-PCR. Two initial PCR rounds of around 10 cycles each paired TRBV1-TRBV30 forward primers with a C-beta reverse primer. TCRdb ran MiXCR on the multiplex PCR reads and lists one entry per CDR3 protein. This table has 45,000 or so distinct CDR3 sequences, 73% appearing once. The study co-extracted DNA and RNA from around 20-30 mg of unsorted bulk tissue. The sample taken for sequencing was liver tumor tissue from sampling region 2. Subset denoted: tumor region T2, inferior pole. The receptors shown here come from a man in his forties with primary liver carcinoma and hepatitis B virus infection.

This clonotype was seen a single time. The junction shows a germline mismatch at one end, possibly a read error. The gene calls are TRBV12-3 or TRBV12-4 and TRBJ2-1; D is unclear. The CDR3 spans 11 residues. Written as DNA, the CDR3 is TGTGTCAGCAGTAGGGACAATGAGCAGTTCTTC. Its translation is CVSSRDNEQFF.

The rearrangement joins TRBV5-6 to TRBJ2-5, with 7 bases identical to TRBD1. V lost 1 base and J lost 5; bases outside the gene matches: 8. CDR1 SGHDT and CDR2 YYEEEE come from the germline V gene. There are 15 residues in the CDR3. Written as DNA, the CDR3 is TGTGCCAGCAGCTTGCTGGACAGGAGGCGGGAGACCCAGTACTTC. This gives the protein CASSLLDRRRETQYF.

Concerning this clonotype itself: Likely a read error: the CDR3 ends without its conserved phenylalanine or tryptophan. V gene TRBV11-2 combines with J gene TRBJ2-7; D is perhaps TRBD1 (5 bases). Germline CDR1 SGHAT, CDR2 FQNNGV. The CDR3 totals 14 residues. CDR3 sequence reads: CVGSSNRNSYEQYS. The CDR3 nucleotides read TGTGTCGGCAGCTCTAACAGGAACTCCTACGAGCAGTACTCC.

Comment on this clonotype: Compared with germline, one end of the junction differs, possibly owing to a read error. The gene calls are TRBV29-1 and TRBJ2-1; 9 nucleotides agree with TRBD1. Germline V gives CDR1 SQVTM, CDR2 ANQGSEA. This CDR3 has 14 residues. The CDR3 region has the DNA TGCAACGTTCTAGGACAGGGGACCTACAAAGAGCAATTCTTC. Protein sequence: CNVLGQGTYKEQFF.

As concerns this clonotype: One junction end disagrees with the germline gene, perhaps due to a read error. CDR3 nucleotides: TGCGCCAGCAGTGCACAGGGGCTGAACATTGAAGCTTTCTTT. This codes for CASSAQGLNIEAFF. The chain employs TRBV5-1 and TRBJ1-1; 7 nucleotides line up with TRBD1. Germline loops: CDR1 SGHRS, CDR2 YFSETQ. The CDR3 spans 14 residues.

This clonotype was detected only a few times. Being one base from a much bigger clone, this may be a read error. The J gene is TRBJ2-3, the V gene TRBV14, with D perhaps TRBD2 (5 bases). The CDR3 runs 13 residues. CDR1 and CDR2 (germline): SGHDN, FVKESK. The V and J ends lost 4 bases and 3 bases respectively, with 8 bases between them. CDR3 nucleotides: TGTGCCAGCAGCCCGGGATTTACAGATACGCAGTATTTT. It is translated as CASSPGFTDTQYF.

Remarks on this clonotype: One junction end disagrees with the germline gene, perhaps due to a read error. This chain links TRBV5-4 with TRBJ2-4; TRBD1 agrees at 7 bases. CDR3 length: 15 amino acids. Germline V gives CDR1 SGHNT, CDR2 YYREEE (reference sequence). In nucleotides, the CDR3 is TGTGGCAGCAGCTTGGGGGCAGGGGGAGTGGACATTCAGTACTTC. This translates into CGSSLGAGGVDIQYF.

About this clonotype itself: Its ends do not fully match the called genes, so a read error is possible. This chain joins TRBV5-5 and TRBJ1-4; D remains unclear. Per germline, CDR1 SGHKS and CDR2 YYEKEE (reference sequence). This CDR3 has 15 residues. The CDR3 DNA reads TGTACCAGCACCTTGGAGTGGAGGGATGGAGAAAGACTGTTTTTT. Amino acids: CTSTLEWRDGERLFF.

This clonotype showed up just a few times. A junction end diverges from the germline sequence, so it may reflect a read error. This chain links TRBV6-2 or TRBV6-3 with TRBJ2-1, with 13 bases that match TRBD2. Germline CDR1 reads MNHEY; CDR2 reads SVGEGT. This CDR3 has 16 residues. CDR3 in amino acids: CASSRYGTSGDNEQLF. The CDR3 nucleotides read TGTGCCAGCAGTCGTTATGGGACTAGCGGGGACAATGAGCAGCTCTTC.

This clonotype is a singleton in its sample. At one end, the junction sequence differs from germline, possibly due to a read error. The V and J genes are TRBV29-1 and TRBJ2-5; TRBD1 aligns across 11 bases. The CDR3 is made up of 13 amino acids. The germline CDR1 and CDR2 sequences are SQVTM and ANQGSEA. CDR3 coding DNA: TGCAGCATTGAAGGGACAGGGGGGGAGATCCAGTACTTC. Translated: CSIEGTGGEIQYF.

This clonotype is categorized as medium-sized. The rearrangement uses TRBV5-4 and TRBJ2-2, with TRBD2 matching over 8 bases. CDR3 length: 15 amino acids. The germline gives CDR1 SGHNT, CDR2 YYREEE (reference sequence). V lost 3 bases and J lost 0; bases outside the gene matches: 1. The chain's CDR3 is CASSSTSANTGELFF. The DNA of the CDR3 is TGTGCCAGCAGCTCGACTAGCGCGAACACCGGGGAGCTGTTTTTT.

A word on this clonotype: The missing conserved phenylalanine or tryptophan at the end of this CDR3 makes a read error likely. The V and J genes are TRBV28 and TRBJ2-2, with 14 bases matching TRBD2. The CDR3 has 17 residues. Germline lookup yields CDR1 MDHEN and CDR2 SYDVKM. DNA of the CDR3: TGTGCCAGTAGTTCCGGACTAGCGGGAGGTAACACCGGGGAGCTGTTTTCT. It yields the protein CASSSGLAGGNTGELFS.

About this clonotype itself: One end of the junction varies from germline; a read error may be responsible. The chain uses TRBV28 and TRBJ2-7, with D maybe TRBD2 (5 bases). The CDR3 has 14 amino acids. CDR1 MDHEN and CDR2 SYDVKM come from the germline V gene. CDR3 region: CAVLRVGVSYEQHF. CDR3 nucleotides: TGTGCCGTCCTACGAGTGGGAGTGTCCTACGAGCAGCACTTC.

DNA of the CDR3: TGTGTCAGTAGTTCGGCATTAGCGAATACGCAGTATTTT. This sequence encodes CVSSSALANTQYF. This chain links TRBV6-2 or TRBV6-3 with TRBJ2-3, with D maybe TRBD2 (5 bases). Germline CDR1 is MNHEY and CDR2 is SVGEGT. This CDR3 contains 13 residues.

Many counts were recorded for this clonotype. V and J are TRBV5-1 and TRBJ2-1; TRBD2 aligns across 8 bases. V gave up 0 bases and J gave up 10 bases; unmatched junction bases: 9. The CDR3 totals 15 residues. Germline values: CDR1 SGHRS, CDR2 YFSETQ. Here the CDR3 reads CASSLGGTRVPEQFF. The CDR3 nucleotides are TGCGCCAGCAGCTTGGGAGGGACTAGGGTTCCCGAGCAGTTCTTC.

This clonotype was seen more than once but under ten times. Because the CDR3 is missing its conserved closing phenylalanine or tryptophan, this is likely a read error. This chain links TRBV29-1 with TRBJ2-5; D might be TRBD1 (5 bases). Germline V gene data show CDR1 as SQVTM and CDR2 as ANQGSEA. The V end was cut by 1 base, the J end by 3 bases, with 9 bases between. CDR3 length: 13 residues. The CDR3 loop is CSVEGQLKETQYL. DNA of the CDR3: TGCAGCGTTGAAGGACAGTTAAAAGAGACCCAGTACTTA.

In regard to this clonotype: It is likely a read error, because the conserved phenylalanine at the end of the CDR3 is missing. V gene TRBV5-1 combines with J gene TRBJ2-3; a possible D gene is TRBD2 (6 bases). V lost 4 bases to trimming and J lost 5 bases, with 14 bases between them. Germline assignment: CDR1 SGHRS and CDR2 YFSETQ. This CDR3 is 14 amino acids long. The CDR3 DNA follows: TGCGCCAGCAGCCGACTAGTGGGAGTAGATACGCAGTATCTT. It yields the protein CASSRLVGVDTQYL.

Turning to this clonotype: An end of the junction does not agree with germline; a read error may underlie this. The chain recombines TRBV4-2 with TRBJ2-7, with D perhaps matching TRBD2 (5 bases). The CDR3 sequence is 15 residues long. The germline gives CDR1 LGHNA, CDR2 YNFKEQ. The CDR3 reads CVNSQAGEGFNERYF. Written as DNA, the CDR3 is TGTGTCAACAGCCAGGCTGGTGAGGGCTTCAACGAGCGGTACTTC.

This clonotype was counted at least ten times. V gene TRBV21-1 combines with J gene TRBJ2-7. TRBV21-1 is termed a pseudogene. This CDR3 region has 17 residues. The CDR3 loop reads CASSKALQVHLSYEQYF. Written as DNA, the CDR3 is TGTGCCAGCAGCAAAGCGCTGCAAGTTCACCTCTCCTACGAGCAGTACTTC.

As for this clonotype: A much larger clonotype is one base distant, so this may be a read error. J is TRBJ2-1 and V is TRBV7-2; the D is unclear. V was clipped by 5 bases and J by 0 bases, with 17 bases between them. Germline loops: CDR1 SGHTA, CDR2 FQGNSA. The CDR3 totals 17 residues. CDR3 DNA: TGTGCCAGCAGCCCCCTGTCCCGGGCTAGCTCCTACAATGAGCAGTTCTTC. Translating gives CASSPLSRASSYNEQFF.

This clonotype was counted many times. The chain recombines TRBV28 with TRBJ2-5; 10 nucleotides match TRBD2. CDR1 is MDHEN and CDR2 is SYDVKM in the germline V gene. V gave up 6 bases and J gave up 6 bases; unmatched junction bases: 7. The CDR3 extends over 14 amino acids. CDR3 residues: CASRLAGGQKTQYF. CDR3 sequence (DNA): TGTGCCAGCAGATTAGCGGGGGGCCAGAAGACCCAGTACTTC.

V usage is TRBV11-2 and J usage is TRBJ2-5; TRBD1 is a possible D gene (6 bases). CDR1 is SGHAT, CDR2 FQNNGV, per germline. This CDR3 region has 18 residues. Trimming removed 5 bases at V and 5 bases at J, with 27 bases between. CDR3 DNA sequence: TGTGCCAGCAGCCCTGGCTCAATCCAGGGTACAGGGCGGGAGACCCAGTACTTC. This gives the protein CASSPGSIQGTGRETQYF.

This clonotype is medium-sized in the sample. The genes are TRBV29-1 and TRBJ2-7; D not resolved. The CDR3 contains 13 residues. V was trimmed by 6 bases and J by 1 base, leaving 13 bases between them. Germline CDR1 and CDR2: SQVTM and ANQGSEA. This chain's CDR3 is CSVAYLRSYEQYF. The CDR3 coding sequence is TGCAGCGTGGCCTATTTGAGGTCCTACGAGCAGTACTTC.

Worth noting for this clonotype: The CDR3 does not end in the conserved phenylalanine or tryptophan, so this is likely a read error. The chain is built from TRBV10-3 and TRBJ2-3, with D possibly being TRBD1 or TRBD2 (5 bases each). Germline V CDR1 and CDR2: ENHRY, SYGVKD. V lost 5 bases and J lost 1, with 16 bases in between. The CDR3 extends over 16 amino acids. Written as DNA, the CDR3 is TGTGCCATCAGTCGAACTAGTGGGGGTGGCACAGATACGCAGTATCTT. This gives the protein CAISRTSGGGTDTQYL.

A remark on this clonotype: A read error may produce the germline difference seen at one junction end. The V call is TRBV9, the J call TRBJ2-3, with a weak D call TRBD2 (5 bases). Germline V gene sequence: CDR1 SGDLS, CDR2 YYNGEE. This CDR3 is 13 amino acids long. The CDR3 sequence is CASREEGTDTQYF. Here the CDR3 DNA reads TGTGCTAGCAGAGAGGAGGGCACAGATACGCAGTATTTT.

Many counts were recorded for this clonotype. The genes are TRBV25-1 and TRBJ2-5; 8 positions agree with TRBD1. Losses at the gene ends were 8 bases for V and 3 bases for J; bases not matched to a gene: 11. The CDR3 sequence is 15 residues long. From germline, CDR1 is MGHDK and CDR2 SYGVNS. The CDR3 loop is CASSLGRGREETQYF. The DNA of the CDR3 is TGTGCCAGCTCACTTGGCAGGGGGCGGGAAGAGACCCAGTACTTC.

To note about this clonotype: The junction departs from germline at one end; a sequencing error may be responsible. The chain carries TRBV12-3 or TRBV12-4 and TRBJ1-1, with TRBD1 matching over 8 bases. The CDR3 is 14 amino acids. The DNA of the CDR3 is TGTGCCAACAGTTCAGGACAGGGGAACACTGAAGCTTTCTTT. Translated: CANSSGQGNTEAFF.

V usage is TRBV5-1 and J usage is TRBJ2-2; the D is unclear. CDR1 and CDR2 (germline): SGHRS, YFSETQ. CDR3 length: 15 amino acids. Trimming stripped 8 bases from V and 2 bases from J, with 16 bases between. CDR3 residues: CARGSPLRNTGELFF. The CDR3 coding sequence is TGCGCCAGGGGCTCGCCTTTGCGAAACACCGGGGAGCTGTTTTTT. Supplemented by reference TRBV5-1 and TRBJ2-2, the full variable domain reads KAGVTQTPRYLIKTRGQQVTLSCSPISGHRSVSWYQQTPGQGLQFLFEYFSETQRNKGNFPGRFSGRQFSNSRSEMNVSTLELGDSALYLCARGSPLRNTGELFFGEGSRLTVL.

In the case of this clonotype: Lacking the conserved final phenylalanine or tryptophan, this CDR3 likely reflects a read error. V is TRBV30 and J is TRBJ2-1, with 11 bases fitting TRBD2. Germline V gives CDR1 GTSNPN, CDR2 SVGIG (reference sequence). V trimming: 1 base; J trimming: 9 bases; junction bases outside the gene matches: 11. The CDR3 spans 16 residues. The CDR3 reads CAWSGSGRADGAEQFI. In nucleotides, the CDR3 is TGTGCCTGGAGTGGTAGCGGGAGGGCTGATGGCGCTGAGCAGTTCATC.

The rearrangement links TRBV6-5 to TRBJ2-3; weak D call: TRBD2 (5 bases). The germline V and J ends were trimmed by 10 bases and 4 bases, with 18 bases remaining between them. The germline CDR1 and CDR2 sequences are MNHEY and SVGAGI. CDR3 size: 14 residues. The CDR3 sequence: CAIIRLSGSDTQYF. In DNA form, the CDR3 reads TGTGCCATCATCAGATTATCGGGGTCAGATACGCAGTATTTT.

In its sample, this clonotype was seen a few times. This sequence joins TRBV11-2 and TRBJ1-2; 8 nucleotides match TRBD1. The CDR3 runs to 18 residues. Germline values: CDR1 SGHAT, CDR2 FQNNGV. Trimming cost V 9 bases and J 6 bases; bases outside gene matches: 24. In nucleotides, the CDR3 is TGTGCCAGTAGCCGGTCCTCCGGGACAGGTGGCACTGGGGATGGCTACACCTTC. This codes for CASSRSSGTGGTGDGYTF.

This clonotype has a count of ten or more. The CDR3 region is CAISDHQNTEAFF. The CDR3 bases are TGTGCCATCAGTGATCACCAGAACACTGAAGCTTTCTTT. V gene TRBV10-3 combines with J gene TRBJ1-1; D ambiguous. Per the germline V gene, CDR1 is ENHRY and CDR2 is SYGVKD. The CDR3 sequence is 13 residues long. The germline V and J ends were trimmed by 3 bases and 1 base, with 6 bases remaining between them.